Below, 24 T cell receptor beta chains from the same sample are listed, as sequenced in a study of T cell responses to AZD1222 COVID-19 vaccine. Sequencing used immunoSEQ multiplex PCR; TCRdb keeps in-frame clones, though not all of them. Found here are 40,000 to 60,000 clones, approximately 90% of them singletons; the top ten hold 0.9% to 1.2%. Sample: peripheral blood, taken 28 days after the second AZD1222 dose. Receptor source: an adult who received the AZD1222 COVID-19 vaccine.

The rearrangement joins TRBV28 to TRBJ1-2; D remains unclear. The CDR3 runs to 14 residues. V shed 6 bases and J shed 6 bases, with 17 bases lying between them. Germline-derived CDR1 and CDR2 are MDHEN and SYDVKM. Here the CDR3 DNA reads TGTGCCAGCAGCGTAAGAGGGAGGGTGGATGGCTACACCTTC. It translates to CASSVRGRVDGYTF.

This clone was seen a handful of times. The chain combines TRBV30 with TRBJ1-1, with D maybe TRBD1 (5 bases). V lost 3 bases, J lost 1 base, and 9 bases lay in between. CDR3 length: 13 residues. From germline, CDR1 is GTSNPN and CDR2 SVGIG (reference sequence). The CDR3 DNA is TGTGCCTGGAGGGGACGGACGAACACTGAAGCTTTCTTT. It codes for CAWRGRTNTEAFF.

The rearrangement joins TRBV10-3 to TRBJ2-2; 8 bases are shared with TRBD2. With V trimmed by 8 bases and J by 1 base, 6 bases remained unmatched. The CDR3 extends over 15 amino acids. From germline, CDR1 is ENHRY and CDR2 SYGVKD. DNA of the CDR3: TGTGCCATCTTCCCGGGACTAGGGAACACCGGGGAGCTGTTTTTT. It yields the protein CAIFPGLGNTGELFF.

The chain employs TRBV28 and TRBJ2-7; perhaps TRBD1 as D (6 bases). CDR1 and CDR2 (germline): MDHEN, SYDVKM. The CDR3 sequence is 14 residues long. The V gene lost 5 bases and the J gene lost 4 bases, with 15 bases spanning the gap. The CDR3 bases are TGTGCCAGCAGTCGCAGTAGGGGGAAATACGAGCAGTACTTC. Amino acid sequence: CASSRSRGKYEQYF.

The rearrangement uses TRBV27 and TRBJ2-7; 12 nucleotides match TRBD2. CDR1 and CDR2 (germline): MNHEY, SMNVEV (reference sequence). The CDR3 is made up of 15 amino acids. J lost 6 bases, V lost 1 base, and 4 bases had no gene match. The CDR3 DNA is TGTGCCAGCAGTTTATTGACTAGCGGGAGAGGCGAGCAGTACTTC. It yields the protein CASSLLTSGRGEQYF.

Notes on this clone: At one end the junction does not follow the germline gene, possibly because of a read error. The chain is built from TRBV10-1 and TRBJ2-2; TRBD2 aligns across 13 bases. Germline-derived CDR1 and CDR2 are WNHNN and SYGVQD (reference sequence). The CDR3 consists of 17 residues. In DNA form, the CDR3 reads TGCGCGTTAGTCTCTCCCCCAGGACTAGCGGGAGTCGGGGGGCTGTTTTTT. Encoded protein: CALVSPPGLAGVGGLFF.

The V and J genes are TRBV5-1 and TRBJ2-7; D is possibly TRBD1 (6 bases). Trimming cost V 0 bases and J 7 bases, with 20 bases left between them. Germline CDR1 reads SGHRS; CDR2 reads YFSETQ. The CDR3 length is 16 residues. CDR3: CASSLASGQGKLEQYF. DNA for the CDR3: TGCGCCAGCAGCTTGGCTTCGGGACAAGGGAAGTTGGAGCAGTACTTC.

V and J are TRBV30 and TRBJ2-7; no clear D. The length of the CDR3 is 13 residues. V lost 0 bases and J 3 bases, leaving 9 bases between the germline ends. Germline V gives CDR1 GTSNPN, CDR2 SVGIG (reference sequence). The CDR3 region has the DNA TGTGCCTGGAGTGTACAACTGATCTACGAGCAGTACTTC. Translated, it gives CAWSVQLIYEQYF. Supplemented by reference TRBV30 and TRBJ2-7, the full variable domain reads SQTIHQWPATLVQPVGSPLSLECTVEGTSNPNLYWYRQAAGRGLQLLFYSVGIGQISSEVPQNLSASRPQDRQFILSSKKLLLSDSGFYLCAWSVQLIYEQYFGPGTRLTVT.

This chain uses TRBV15 with TRBJ2-5, with 9 positions matching TRBD2. V trimming: 0 bases; J trimming: 5 bases; junction bases outside the gene matches: 4. Germline CDR1 LNHNV, CDR2 YYDKDF (reference sequence). The CDR3 spans 15 residues. This CDR3 reads CATSRDLAGGETQYF. CDR3 DNA sequence: TGTGCCACCAGCAGAGATTTGGCGGGAGGGGAGACCCAGTACTTC. Full variable domain (missing parts from reference TRBV15 and TRBJ2-5): DAMVIQNPRYQVTQFGKPVTLSCSQTLNHNVMYWYQQKSSQAPKLLFHYYDKDFNNEADTPDNFQSRRPNTSFCFLDIRSPGLGDTAMYLCATSRDLAGGETQYFGPGTRLLVL.

The table lists this clone with a few counts. This rearrangement joins TRBV6-1 to TRBJ1-1; no definite D call. The CDR3 sequence is 12 residues long. CDR1 is MNHNS and CDR2 is SASEGT in the germline V gene. V lost 2 bases and J 4 bases, leaving 5 bases between the germline ends. The CDR3 reads CASSESRTEAFF. Here the CDR3 DNA reads TGTGCCAGCAGTGAATCCCGCACTGAAGCTTTCTTT.

The J gene is TRBJ2-7, the V gene TRBV5-1; D possibly matches TRBD1 or TRBD2 (5 bases each). The germline V gene encodes CDR1 SGHRS and CDR2 YFSETQ. V lost 0 bases to trimming and J lost 6 bases, with 16 bases between them. The CDR3 extends over 15 amino acids. CDR3 region: CASSLGIGGGREQYF. CDR3 sequence (DNA): TGCGCCAGCAGCTTGGGAATTGGGGGTGGGCGCGAGCAGTACTTC. Full variable domain (rest looked up from reference TRBV5-1 and TRBJ2-7): KAGVTQTPRYLIKTRGQQVTLSCSPISGHRSVSWYQQTPGQGLQFLFEYFSETQRNKGNFPGRFSGRQFSNSRSEMNVSTLELGDSALYLCASSLGIGGGREQYFGPGTRLTVT.

The chain links TRBV3-1 (or the pseudogene TRBV3-2) to TRBJ1-1; 7 nucleotides align to TRBD1. The V segment lost 2 bases and the J segment 4 bases; nucleotides outside the gene matches: 4. The CDR3 spans 14 residues. CDR1 and CDR2 from the germline V gene are LGHDT and YNNKEL (reference sequence). CDR3 bases: TGTGCCAGCAGCCAACCGGGACAGTTCACTGAAGCTTTCTTT. This sequence encodes CASSQPGQFTEAFF.

This clone was counted once. The chain uses TRBV30 and TRBJ2-6, with D hard to call. Per the germline V gene, CDR1 is GTSNPN and CDR2 is SVGIG (reference sequence). Trimming pared 2 bases from V and 0 bases from J, leaving 5 bases between. The CDR3 consists of 14 residues. The CDR3 DNA follows: TGTGCCTGGAGTTTTCTCTCTGGGGCCAACGTCCTGACTTTC. Its translation: CAWSFLSGANVLTF.

The chain uses TRBV11-2 and TRBJ1-3, with D unresolved. The CDR3 length is 13 residues. With 6 bases removed from V and 0 bases from J, the gap between germline ends came to 6 bases. CDR1 and CDR2 from the germline V gene are SGHAT and FQNNGV. This CDR3 reads CASRPSSGNTIYF. In DNA, the CDR3 is TGTGCCAGCAGACCAAGCTCTGGAAACACCATATATTTT.

Note on this clone: At one end the junction does not follow the germline gene, possibly because of a read error. The CDR3 DNA sequence: TGTGCCAGCAGCCCAAACCGGGTTAACCCCGCGGTCTTT. It specifies CASSPNRVNPAVF. The J gene is TRBJ1-1, the V gene TRBV6-5; D call uncertain. CDR3 length equals 13 residues. CDR1 and CDR2 (germline): MNHEY, SVGAGI.

This chain links TRBV5-4 with TRBJ2-1, with 8 positions matching TRBD1. The V and J ends lost 3 bases and 0 bases, in that order; junction bases with no gene match: 5. The germline CDR1 and CDR2 sequences are SGHNT and YYREEE (reference sequence). The CDR3 is made up of 16 amino acids. The chain's CDR3 is CASSSQGGYSYNEQFF. The CDR3 DNA sequence: TGTGCCAGCAGCTCACAGGGGGGCTACTCCTACAATGAGCAGTTCTTC.

This chain joins TRBV5-1 and TRBJ2-1; D gene uncertain. CDR1 is SGHRS and CDR2 is YFSETQ in the germline V gene. CDR3 length: 15 residues. The germline V and J ends were trimmed by 0 bases and 10 bases, with 17 bases remaining between them. CDR3: CASSLGLVGSHEQFF. CDR3 nucleotide sequence: TGCGCCAGCAGCTTGGGGCTAGTTGGGTCCCACGAGCAGTTCTTC.

The rearrangement links TRBV30 to TRBJ2-5; D remains unclear. The CDR3 spans 11 residues. CDR1 is GTSNPN, CDR2 SVGIG, per germline (reference sequence). V was cut by 2 bases and J by 3 bases, with 4 bases left in between. The chain's CDR3 is CAWSHKETQYF. The CDR3 coding sequence is TGTGCCTGGAGTCACAAAGAGACCCAGTACTTC.

The chain joins TRBV10-3 to TRBJ1-3; 7 positions agree with TRBD1. CDR3 length equals 15 residues. CDR1 and CDR2 from the germline V gene are ENHRY and SYGVKD. V lost 6 bases and J lost 3; bases outside the gene matches: 8. CDR3 protein: CAIRGGGSHGNTIYF. Written as DNA, the CDR3 is TGTGCCATCAGGGGAGGGGGCTCTCATGGAAACACCATATATTTT.

The count of this clone is one. This chain connects TRBV5-4 to TRBJ2-7, with D perhaps matching TRBD2 (6 bases). The CDR3 extends over 15 amino acids. V lost 0 bases to trimming and J lost 1 base, with 11 bases between them. Germline CDR1 reads SGHNT; CDR2 reads YYREEE (reference sequence). CDR3 sequence: CASSLGGRGSYEQYF. For the CDR3, the DNA is TGTGCCAGCAGCTTGGGAGGGCGGGGATCCTACGAGCAGTACTTC.

The gene calls are TRBV19 and TRBJ2-7; TRBD2 matches at 14 bases. With V trimmed by 6 bases and J by 2 bases, 9 bases remained unmatched. This CDR3 has 17 residues. Germline lookup yields CDR1 LNHDA and CDR2 SQIVND (reference sequence). The CDR3 sequence: CASSLGLAGGRTYEQYF. The DNA for the CDR3 is TGTGCCAGTAGCCTAGGACTAGCGGGAGGTCGGACCTACGAGCAGTACTTC.

This chain uses TRBV28 with TRBJ1-5; D remains ambiguous. V was trimmed by 3 bases and J by 11 bases, leaving 17 bases between them. The CDR3 has 14 amino acids. CDR1 is MDHEN and CDR2 is SYDVKM in the germline V gene. The CDR3 DNA follows: TGTGCCAGCAGTTTTCTCTCCCCCTTTGATTCCCAGCATTTT. As protein: CASSFLSPFDSQHF.

This chain joins TRBV4-3 and TRBJ2-1, with D perhaps matching TRBD1 (5 bases). Trimming removed 5 bases from V and 8 bases from J, with 13 bases in between. This CDR3 region has 13 residues. Germline values: CDR1 LGHNA, CDR2 YSLEER. CDR3 residues: CASSYRTSDEQFF. For the CDR3, the DNA is TGCGCCAGCAGCTACCGGACATCGGATGAGCAGTTCTTC.

The chain carries TRBV27 and TRBJ2-7; weak D call: TRBD1 (6 bases). This CDR3 region has 14 residues. Between the trimmed V and J ends, which lost 5 bases and 3 bases, there was a span of 14 bases. In germline, CDR1 is MNHEY, CDR2 SMNVEV (reference sequence). In DNA, the CDR3 is TGTGCCAGCAGTCTGACAGGAGATTACTACGAGCAGTACTTC. This sequence encodes CASSLTGDYYEQYF.